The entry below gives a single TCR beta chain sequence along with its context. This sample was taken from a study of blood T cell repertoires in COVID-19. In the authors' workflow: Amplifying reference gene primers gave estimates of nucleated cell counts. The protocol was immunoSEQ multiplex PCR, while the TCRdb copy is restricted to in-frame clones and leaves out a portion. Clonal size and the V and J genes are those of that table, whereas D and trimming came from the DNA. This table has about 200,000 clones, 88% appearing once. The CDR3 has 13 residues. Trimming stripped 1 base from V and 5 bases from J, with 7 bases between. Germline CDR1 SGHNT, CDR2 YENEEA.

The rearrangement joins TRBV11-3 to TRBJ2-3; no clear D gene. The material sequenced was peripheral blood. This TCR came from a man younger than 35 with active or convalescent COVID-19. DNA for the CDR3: TGTGCCAGCAGCTTAGGCCAACAAGATACGCAGTATTTT. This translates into CASSLGQQDTQYF.